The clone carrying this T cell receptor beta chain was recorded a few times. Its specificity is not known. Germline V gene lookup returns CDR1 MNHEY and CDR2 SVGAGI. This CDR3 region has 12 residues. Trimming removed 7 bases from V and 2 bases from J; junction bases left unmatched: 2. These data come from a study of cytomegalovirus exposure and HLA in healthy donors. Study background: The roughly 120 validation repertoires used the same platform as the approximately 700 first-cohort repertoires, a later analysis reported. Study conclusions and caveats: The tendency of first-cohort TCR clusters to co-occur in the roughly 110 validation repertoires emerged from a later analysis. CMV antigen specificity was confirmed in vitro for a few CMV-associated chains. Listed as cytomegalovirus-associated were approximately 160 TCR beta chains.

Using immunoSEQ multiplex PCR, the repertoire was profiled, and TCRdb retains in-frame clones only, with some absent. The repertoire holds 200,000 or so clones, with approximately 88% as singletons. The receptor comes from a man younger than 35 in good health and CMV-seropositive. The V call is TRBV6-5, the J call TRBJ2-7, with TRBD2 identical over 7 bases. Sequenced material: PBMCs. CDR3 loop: CASMSGTYEQYF. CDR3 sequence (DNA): TGTGCCAGCATGAGCGGGACCTACGAGCAGTACTTC.